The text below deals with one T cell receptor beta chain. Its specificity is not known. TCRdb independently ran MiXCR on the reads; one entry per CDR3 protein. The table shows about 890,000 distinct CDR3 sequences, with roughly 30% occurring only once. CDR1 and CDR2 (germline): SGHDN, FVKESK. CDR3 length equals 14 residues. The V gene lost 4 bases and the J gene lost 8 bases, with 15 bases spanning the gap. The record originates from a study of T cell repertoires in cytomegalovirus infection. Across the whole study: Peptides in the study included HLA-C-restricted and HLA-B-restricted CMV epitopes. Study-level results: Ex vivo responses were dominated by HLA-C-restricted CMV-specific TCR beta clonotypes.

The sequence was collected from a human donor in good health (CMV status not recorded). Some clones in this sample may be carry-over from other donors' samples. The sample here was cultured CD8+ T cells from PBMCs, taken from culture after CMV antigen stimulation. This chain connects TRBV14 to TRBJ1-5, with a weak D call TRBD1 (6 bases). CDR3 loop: CASSLGGASKPQHF. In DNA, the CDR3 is TGTGCCAGCAGCCTGGGGGGGGCCTCTAAGCCCCAGCATTTT.